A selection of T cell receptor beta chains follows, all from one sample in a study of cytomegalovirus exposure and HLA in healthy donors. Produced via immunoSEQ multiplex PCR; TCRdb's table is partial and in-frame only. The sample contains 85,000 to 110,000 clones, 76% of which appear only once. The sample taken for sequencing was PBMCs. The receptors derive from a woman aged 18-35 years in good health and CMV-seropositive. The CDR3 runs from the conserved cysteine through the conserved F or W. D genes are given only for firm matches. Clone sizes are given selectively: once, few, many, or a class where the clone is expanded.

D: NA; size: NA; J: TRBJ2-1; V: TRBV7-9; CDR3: CASSLRGAEESEQFF; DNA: TGTGCCAGCAGCTTACGGGGGGCAGAGGAGAGTGAGCAGTTCTTC
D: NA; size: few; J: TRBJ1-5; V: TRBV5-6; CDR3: CASSLSDETDQPQHF; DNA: TGTGCCAGCAGCTTAAGCGATGAGACGGATCAGCCCCAGCATTTT
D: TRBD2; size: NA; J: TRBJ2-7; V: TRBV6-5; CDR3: CASSSAGGPSGWEQYF; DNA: TGTGCCAGCAGTTCTGCGGGAGGGCCATCAGGGTGGGAGCAGTACTTC
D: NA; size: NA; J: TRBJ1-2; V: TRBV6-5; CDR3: CASSTDRIYGYTF; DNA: TGTGCCAGCAGTACGGACAGAATCTATGGCTACACCTTC
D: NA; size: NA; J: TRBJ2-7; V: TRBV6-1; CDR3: CASSELYEQYF; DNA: TGTGCCAGCAGTGAACTTTACGAGCAGTACTTC
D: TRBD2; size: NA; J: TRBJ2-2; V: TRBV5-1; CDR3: CASSFGAGGTTGELFF; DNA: TGCGCCAGCAGCTTTGGAGCGGGGGGTACTACCGGGGAGCTGTTTTTT
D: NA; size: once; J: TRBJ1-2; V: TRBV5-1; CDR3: CASSLESGGYGYTF; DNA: TGCGCCAGCAGCTTAGAGTCTGGTGGCTATGGCTACACCTTC
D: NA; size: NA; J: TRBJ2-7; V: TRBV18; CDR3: CASSPAGREQYF; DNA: TGTGCCAGCTCACCTGCGGGTAGGGAGCAGTACTTC
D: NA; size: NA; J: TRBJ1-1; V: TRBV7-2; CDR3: CASSLARDRGLNTEAFF; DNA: TGTGCCAGCAGCTTAGCGCGAGACAGAGGTTTGAACACTGAAGCTTTCTTT
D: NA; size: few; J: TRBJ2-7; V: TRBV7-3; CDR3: CASSQSPSYEQYF; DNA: TGTGCCAGCAGCCAGTCCCCCTCCTACGAGCAGTACTTC
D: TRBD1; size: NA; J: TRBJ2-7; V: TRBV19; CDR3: CASSTGTGTYEQYF; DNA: TGTGCCAGTAGTACCGGGACAGGGACCTACGAGCAGTACTTC
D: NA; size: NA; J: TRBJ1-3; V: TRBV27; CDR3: CASSSPSSGGVTGNTIYF; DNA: TGTGCCAGCAGTTCCCCCTCCAGTGGGGGGGTTACTGGAAACACCATATATTTT
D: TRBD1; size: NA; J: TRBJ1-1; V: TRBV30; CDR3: CAWSSDRGMNTEAFF; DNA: TGTGCCTGGAGTTCGGACAGGGGAATGAACACTGAAGCTTTCTTT
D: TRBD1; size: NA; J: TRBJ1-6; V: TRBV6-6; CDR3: CATDSGGYSPLHF; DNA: TGTGCCACCGATTCAGGGGGCTACTCACCCCTCCACTTT
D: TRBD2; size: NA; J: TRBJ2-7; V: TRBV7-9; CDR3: CASSGGGESYEQYF; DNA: TGTGCCAGCAGTGGGGGAGGGGAGTCCTACGAGCAGTACTTC
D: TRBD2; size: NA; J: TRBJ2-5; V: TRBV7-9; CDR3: CASSLSARGATLKETQYF; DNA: TGTGCCAGCAGCTTATCGGCGCGGGGGGCCACCTTAAAAGAGACCCAGTACTTC
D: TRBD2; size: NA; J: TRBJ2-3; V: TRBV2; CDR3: CASSSPTGGPGDTQYF; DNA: TGTGCCAGCAGTAGTCCCACGGGAGGACCAGGAGATACGCAGTATTTT
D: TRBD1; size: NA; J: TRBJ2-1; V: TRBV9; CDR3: CASSVQDRRQGAPNEQFF; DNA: TGTGCCAGCAGTGTGCAAGACAGGAGGCAGGGGGCCCCTAATGAGCAGTTCTTC
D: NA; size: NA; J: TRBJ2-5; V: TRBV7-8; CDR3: CASSWRTGIQETQYF; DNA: TGTGCCAGCAGCTGGAGAACAGGGATACAAGAGACCCAGTACTTC
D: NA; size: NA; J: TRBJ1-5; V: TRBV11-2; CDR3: CASSLDSNSNQPQHF; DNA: TGTGCCAGCAGCTTGGACAGCAATAGCAATCAGCCCCAGCATTTT
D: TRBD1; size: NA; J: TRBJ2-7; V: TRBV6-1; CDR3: CASTTTGTGFYEQYF; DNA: TGTGCCAGTACAACTACCGGGACAGGGTTCTACGAGCAGTACTTC
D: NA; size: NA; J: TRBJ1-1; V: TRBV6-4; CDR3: CASKEAMNTEAFF; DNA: TGTGCCAGCAAGGAGGCGATGAACACTGAAGCTTTCTTT
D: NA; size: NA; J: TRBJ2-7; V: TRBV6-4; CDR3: CASCRKRCYEQYF; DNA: TGTGCCAGCTGCCGGAAGAGGTGCTACGAGCAGTACTTC
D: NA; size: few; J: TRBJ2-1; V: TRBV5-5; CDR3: CASSFDSADYNEQFF; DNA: TGTGCCAGCAGTTTTGACAGTGCCGATTACAATGAGCAGTTCTTC
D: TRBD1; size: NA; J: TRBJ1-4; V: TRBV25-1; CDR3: CASSSDREGEKLFF; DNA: TGTGCCAGCAGTTCGGACAGGGAAGGTGAAAAACTGTTTTTT
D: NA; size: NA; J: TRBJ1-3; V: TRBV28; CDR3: CASSFVFGQLGTGNTIYF; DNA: TGTGCCAGCAGTTTTGTTTTCGGACAGCTTGGTACAGGAAACACCATATATTTT
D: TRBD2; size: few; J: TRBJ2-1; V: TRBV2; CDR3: CASSVGLAGYNEQFF; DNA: TGTGCCAGCAGCGTGGGACTAGCGGGATACAATGAGCAGTTCTTC
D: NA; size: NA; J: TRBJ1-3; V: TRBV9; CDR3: CASSVEQGGSGNTIYF; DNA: TGTGCCAGCAGCGTTGAACAGGGTGGCTCTGGAAACACCATATATTTT
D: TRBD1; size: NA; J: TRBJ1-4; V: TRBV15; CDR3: CATSQGQANEKLFF; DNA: TGTGCCACCAGCCAAGGACAGGCAAATGAAAAACTGTTTTTT
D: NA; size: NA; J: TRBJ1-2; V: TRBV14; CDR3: CASSPKPIRMAAYGYTF; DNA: TGTGCCAGCAGTCCTAAACCTATACGGATGGCGGCCTATGGCTACACCTTC
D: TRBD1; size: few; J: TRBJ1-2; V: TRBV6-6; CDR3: CASRPDRVNGYTF; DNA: TGTGCCAGCAGGCCGGACAGGGTAAATGGCTACACCTTC
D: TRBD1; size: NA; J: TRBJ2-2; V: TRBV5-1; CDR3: CASSPQGAVDTGELFF; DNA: TGCGCCAGCAGCCCGCAGGGGGCTGTGGACACCGGGGAGCTGTTTTTT
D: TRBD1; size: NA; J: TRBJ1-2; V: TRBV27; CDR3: CASGQTGGSYGYTF; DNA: TGTGCCAGCGGGCAGACAGGGGGCAGCTATGGCTACACCTTC
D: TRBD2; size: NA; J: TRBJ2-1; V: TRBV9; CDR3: CASSPGASGSSYNEQFF; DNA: TGTGCCAGCAGCCCGGGAGCAAGCGGGAGTAGTTACAATGAGCAGTTCTTC
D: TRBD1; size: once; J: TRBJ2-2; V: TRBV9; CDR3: CASSGSRGQGGTGELFF; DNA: TGTGCCAGCAGCGGTTCCCGCGGACAGGGCGGCACCGGGGAGCTGTTTTTT
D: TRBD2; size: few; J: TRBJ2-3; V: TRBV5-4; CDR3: CASSLAQAGDTQYF; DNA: TGTGCCAGCAGCTTGGCACAAGCGGGGGATACGCAGTATTTT
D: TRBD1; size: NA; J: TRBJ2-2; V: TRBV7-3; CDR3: CASSFGTGTGELFF; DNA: TGTGCCAGCAGCTTCGGGACAGGGACCGGGGAGCTGTTTTTT
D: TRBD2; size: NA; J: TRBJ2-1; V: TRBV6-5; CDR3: CASSSGLAGAFEQFF; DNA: TGTGCCAGCAGTTCCGGACTAGCGGGGGCGTTTGAGCAGTTCTTC
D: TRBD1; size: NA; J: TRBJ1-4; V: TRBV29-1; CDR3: CSVGDRGRGEKLFF; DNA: TGCAGCGTCGGAGACAGGGGACGGGGCGAAAAACTGTTTTTT
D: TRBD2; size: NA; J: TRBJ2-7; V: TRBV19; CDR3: CASSLGLAGDEQYF; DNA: TGTGCCAGTAGCCTCGGACTAGCGGGGGACGAGCAGTACTTC
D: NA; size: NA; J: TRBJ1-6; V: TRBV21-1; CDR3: CASSGGQDNSPLHF; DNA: TGTGCCAGCAGCGGGGGACAGGATAATTCACCCCTCCACTTT
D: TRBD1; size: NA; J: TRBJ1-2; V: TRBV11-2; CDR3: CASSLSRQGAGYTF; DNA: TGTGCCAGCAGCTTATCTAGACAGGGGGCTGGCTACACCTTC
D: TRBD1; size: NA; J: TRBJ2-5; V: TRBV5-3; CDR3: CARSVTGTGEETQYF; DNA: TGTGCCAGAAGCGTAACCGGGACAGGGGAAGAGACCCAGTACTTC
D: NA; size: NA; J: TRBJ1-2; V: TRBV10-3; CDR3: CAITGAGRDYGYTF; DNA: TGTGCCATCACTGGGGCAGGGAGGGACTATGGCTACACCTTC
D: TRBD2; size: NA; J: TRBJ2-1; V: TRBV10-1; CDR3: CASSDPIGRGASNEQFF; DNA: TGCGCCAGCAGCGACCCTATCGGGCGGGGGGCAAGCAATGAGCAGTTCTTC
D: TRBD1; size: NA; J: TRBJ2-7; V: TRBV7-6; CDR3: CASSSPGQAHEQYF; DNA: TGTGCCAGCAGCTCACCGGGACAGGCACACGAGCAGTACTTC
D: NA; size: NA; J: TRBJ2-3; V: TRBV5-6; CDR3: CASSLGLEMIDTQYF; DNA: TGTGCCAGCAGCTTGGGACTAGAAATGATTGATACGCAGTATTTT
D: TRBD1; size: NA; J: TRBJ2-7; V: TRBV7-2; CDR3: CASSLVGQGPYEQYF; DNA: TGTGCCAGCAGCTTAGTGGGACAGGGACCCTACGAGCAGTACTTC
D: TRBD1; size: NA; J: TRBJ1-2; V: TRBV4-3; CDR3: CASSQDRAGGAGRYGYTF; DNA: TGCGCCAGCAGCCAAGATCGGGCAGGGGGCGCGGGTCGTTATGGCTACACCTTC
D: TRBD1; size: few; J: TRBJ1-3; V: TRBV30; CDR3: CAWRDRVLSGNTIYF; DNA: TGTGCCTGGAGAGACAGGGTTTTGTCTGGAAACACCATATATTTT
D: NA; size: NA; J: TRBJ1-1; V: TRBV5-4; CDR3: CASSLVAVLPTEAFF; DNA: TGTGCCAGCAGCTTGGTGGCGGTCCTTCCGACTGAAGCTTTCTTT
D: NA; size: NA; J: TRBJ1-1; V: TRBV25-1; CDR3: CASSVSRVSSGEAFF; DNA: TGTGCCAGCAGTGTCTCCAGGGTTTCGAGTGGTGAAGCTTTCTTT
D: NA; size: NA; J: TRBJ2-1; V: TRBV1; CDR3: CTSSPGLAGYLFF; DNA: TGCACCAGCAGCCCGGGACTAGCGGGATATCTGTTCTTC
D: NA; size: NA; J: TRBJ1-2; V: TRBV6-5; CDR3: CASSYLANYGYTF; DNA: TGTGCCAGCAGTTACTTGGCCAACTATGGCTACACCTTC
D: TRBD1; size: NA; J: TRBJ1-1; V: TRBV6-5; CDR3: CARGTGDTEAFF; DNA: TGTGCCAGAGGGACAGGGGACACTGAAGCTTTCTTT
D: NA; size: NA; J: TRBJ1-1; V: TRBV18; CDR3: CASSSFRGLNTEAFF; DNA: TGTGCCAGCTCCTCCTTTCGTGGCCTGAACACTGAAGCTTTCTTT
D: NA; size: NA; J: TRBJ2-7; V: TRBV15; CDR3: CATSRDTVHEQYF; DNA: TGTGCCACCAGCCGGGACACAGTCCACGAGCAGTACTTC